This TCR beta chain derives from a study of shared clonotypes between healthy human individuals. The V and J ends lost 2 bases and 3 bases respectively, with 8 bases between them. Germline V lookup: CDR1 SEHNR, CDR2 FQNEAQ (reference sequence). The CDR3 is made up of 13 amino acids. Some 30,000 T cell genomes, or about 0.2 ug DNA, went into the sorted-subset replicate PCRs. TCRdb's copy holds only in-frame clones and misses some; the assay was immunoSEQ multiplex PCR. The sample lists approximately 95,000 clones, less than 80% occurring once. CD8 memory cells included CD45RO+ cells plus CCR7-negative CD45RA+ TemRA cells.

The chain employs TRBV7-9 and TRBJ2-7; D gene ambiguous. Sequencing was performed on memory CD8+ T cells sorted from blood. This sample's subset: CD45RO+ cells pooled with CCR7-negative TemRA cells. This TCR derives from a young man in good health. CDR3 protein: CASSLSPDYEQYF. In nucleotides, the CDR3 is TGTGCCAGCAGCTTATCCCCCGACTACGAGCAGTACTTC.